This is a list of T cell receptor beta chains from one sample in a study of T cell responses to AZD1222 COVID-19 vaccine. Profiled with immunoSEQ multiplex PCR; TCRdb holds only in-frame clones, not every one. Of about 160,000 clones listed, roughly 90% are singletons. The sequences come from peripheral blood, collected 28 days after the second AZD1222 dose. These receptors were obtained from an adult who received the AZD1222 COVID-19 vaccine. CDR3s include the opening cysteine and the closing phenylalanine or tryptophan. The D gene is left open where the match is weak. Part of the rows lack a size; the others show once, few, many or a class for expanded clones.

TRBV7-3	TRBD2	NA	TRBJ2-3	CASREGTSGSRSTDTQYF	TGTGCCAGCAGAGAGGGGACTAGCGGGAGCAGGAGCACAGATACGCAGTATTTT
TRBV11-2	NA	NA	TRBJ1-3	CASSHRDSPGNTIYF	TGTGCCAGCAGCCACCGGGACTCCCCAGGAAACACCATATATTTT
TRBV4-1	NA	NA	TRBJ1-2	CASSQGTRIANYGYTF	TGCGCCAGCAGCCAAGGGACCAGGATAGCTAACTATGGCTACACCTTC
TRBV29-1	TRBD1	NA	TRBJ1-2	CSVGSGTDYGYTF	TGCAGCGTTGGTAGCGGGACAGACTATGGCTACACCTTC
TRBV5-1	NA	NA	TRBJ1-2	CASSLAYRAGYGYTF	TGCGCCAGCAGCTTGGCCTACAGGGCGGGCTATGGCTACACCTTC
TRBV12-3/TRBV12-4	NA	NA	TRBJ2-3	CASTGLSVDTQYF	TGTGCCAGCACCGGCCTAAGCGTGGATACGCAGTATTTT
TRBV30	NA	NA	TRBJ2-7	CAWSKGGWRDSYEQYF	TGTGCCTGGAGTAAGGGGGGGTGGAGAGACTCCTACGAGCAGTACTTC
TRBV10-2	NA	NA	TRBJ2-1	CASSVRRGANLLSYNEQFF	TGCGCCAGCAGTGTTAGGAGGGGCGCAAACCTCCTCTCCTACAATGAGCAGTTCTTC
TRBV29-1	NA	NA	TRBJ2-1	CSVEDGETNNEQFF	TGCAGCGTTGAAGACGGCGAGACAAACAATGAGCAGTTCTTC
TRBV28	NA	once	TRBJ2-1	CASSLLYNEQFF	TGTGCCAGCAGTTTACTTTACAATGAGCAGTTCTTC
TRBV4-1	NA	NA	TRBJ2-1	CASSQNRDSYNEQFF	TGCGCCAGCAGCCAGAACAGGGACTCCTACAATGAGCAGTTCTTC
TRBV10-2	TRBD1	NA	TRBJ1-4	CASRSTGSSADYEKLFF	TGCGCCAGCAGGTCGACAGGGTCCTCCGCCGACTATGAAAAACTGTTTTTT
TRBV4-2	TRBD1	NA	TRBJ1-4	CASSPGTADATNEKLFF	TGTGCCAGCAGCCCAGGGACAGCCGATGCAACTAATGAAAAACTGTTTTTT
TRBV28	NA	few	TRBJ1-3	CASSLIPGQLGNTIYF	TGTGCCAGCAGTTTAATCCCCGGCCAGCTTGGAAACACCATATATTTT
TRBV29-1	TRBD1	NA	TRBJ2-2	CSVDRTGQGNTGELFF	TGCAGCGTTGATCGTACGGGACAGGGCAACACCGGGGAGCTGTTTTTT
TRBV5-1	TRBD2	NA	TRBJ2-7	CASSLLAAAYEQYF	TGCGCCAGCAGCTTGCTAGCGGCAGCCTACGAGCAGTACTTC
TRBV19	NA	NA	TRBJ1-1	CASSKPGRGSEAFF	TGTGCCAGTAGTAAACCAGGACGGGGATCTGAAGCTTTCTTT